This entry lists 25 T cell receptor beta chains sequenced from one sample in a study of T-cell memory formation after mild COVID-19. TCRdb called the 5' RACE reads again in MiXCR, with one record for every CDR3 protein. The table shows 450,000 to 650,000 distinct CDR3 sequences, with around 17% occurring only once. The sequencing input was PBMCs or a T cell subset sorted from them (not recorded which). The origin of the receptors is an adult woman who had mild COVID-19 (a few samples of this study predate the infection). Cell type and time point are not known.

In its sample, this clonotype was seen a few times. This chain uses TRBV7-8 with TRBJ1-1; D may be TRBD1 (6 bases). The V gene lost 5 bases and the J gene lost 1 base, with 11 bases spanning the gap. CDR1 is SGHVS and CDR2 is FQNEAQ in the germline V gene. The CDR3 is 14 residues long. CDR3 sequence reads: CASSGDRTNTEAFF. For the CDR3, the DNA is TGTGCCAGCAGCGGAGACAGGACGAACACTGAAGCTTTCTTT.

The table lists this clonotype with a few counts. The chain recombines TRBV6-2 or TRBV6-3 with TRBJ1-1, with a weak D call TRBD1 (5 bases). This CDR3 is 13 amino acids long. Per germline, CDR1 MNHEY and CDR2 SVGEGT. V shed 2 bases and J shed 5 bases, with 9 bases lying between them. CDR3 in amino acids: CASSYDRRTEAFF. As DNA, the CDR3 is TGTGCCAGCAGTTACGACAGAAGGACTGAAGCTTTCTTT.

The rearrangement joins TRBV11-2 to TRBJ2-5; no clear D. V was pared by 5 bases and J by 0 bases, with 10 bases between. CDR1 is SGHAT, CDR2 FQNNGV, per germline. There are 14 residues in the CDR3. The CDR3 sequence: CASSPAWDQETQYF. The CDR3 coding sequence is TGTGCCAGCAGCCCTGCTTGGGACCAAGAGACCCAGTACTTC.

The genes are TRBV20-1 and TRBJ2-2; tentatively, D is TRBD2 (5 bases). V lost 1 base and J 2 bases, leaving 11 bases between the germline ends. The CDR3 is made up of 15 amino acids. Per the germline V gene, CDR1 is DFQATT and CDR2 is SNEGSKA (reference sequence). CDR3 amino acids: CSARAPRDNTGELFF. CDR3 DNA sequence: TGCAGTGCTAGAGCCCCCCGGGATAACACCGGGGAGCTGTTTTTT.

The chain combines TRBV6-1 with TRBJ1-4; weak D call: TRBD1 (6 bases). CDR1 is MNHNS, CDR2 SASEGT, per germline. CDR3 length: 12 amino acids. The V and J ends lost 7 bases and 10 bases respectively, with 13 bases between them. This CDR3 is CASTSEDRKLFF. In DNA, the CDR3 is TGTGCCAGCACGAGTGAGGACAGAAAACTGTTTTTT.

The chain uses TRBV20-1 and TRBJ1-2; D gene uncertain. The germline V gene encodes CDR1 DFQATT and CDR2 SNEGSKA (reference sequence). This CDR3 has 15 residues. Trimming pared 0 bases from V and 4 bases from J, leaving 15 bases between. CDR3 residues: CSARDLVTRAYGYTF. The DNA of the CDR3 is TGCAGTGCTAGAGATTTGGTTACCCGGGCCTATGGCTACACCTTC.

This clonotype showed up many times. CDR3 in amino acids: CASRTSRYNEQFF. CDR3 nucleotide sequence: TGTGCCAGTAGGACTAGCCGCTACAATGAGCAGTTCTTC. This chain links TRBV12-3 or TRBV12-4 with TRBJ2-1; 8 bases agree with TRBD2. Losses at the gene ends were 9 bases for V and 3 bases for J; bases not matched to a gene: 4. The CDR3 totals 13 residues.

The gene calls are TRBV29-1 and TRBJ2-7; 8 bases fit TRBD1. V shed 5 bases, J shed 4 bases, and the junction held 4 bases outside the gene matches. CDR3 size: 12 residues. CDR1 is SQVTM, CDR2 ANQGSEA, per germline. The CDR3 nucleotides are TGCAGCGTTCTACAGGGGGAGTACGAGCAGTACTTC. Translating gives CSVLQGEYEQYF.

This clonotype was recorded at least ten times. The chain recombines TRBV7-6 with TRBJ2-7, with 9 bases fitting TRBD1. V dropped 4 bases and J dropped 6; count of bases not matched to a gene: 1. CDR1 SGHVS and CDR2 FNYEAQ come from the germline V gene. CDR3 length equals 12 residues. The CDR3 DNA follows: TGTGCCAGCAGCTCGACAGGGGGCGAGCAGTACTTC. Translation gives CASSSTGGEQYF.

This clonotype was counted between two and nine times. V is TRBV6-6 and J is TRBJ2-7; TRBD2 might be the D (7 bases). CDR3 length equals 19 residues. Looked up from germline, CDR1 is MNHNY and CDR2 is SVGAGI (reference sequence). V gave up 0 bases and J gave up 0 bases, with 21 bases separating them. CDR3 residues: CASSYSGSVGGASSYEQYF. The CDR3 nucleotides are TGTGCCAGCAGTTACTCGGGATCGGTGGGGGGGGCCAGCTCCTACGAGCAGTACTTC.

This clonotype was seen only a few times. V is TRBV6-5 and J is TRBJ1-1; D gene uncertain. V was trimmed by 3 bases and J by 5 bases, leaving 22 bases between them. Germline assignment: CDR1 MNHEY and CDR2 SVGAGI. The CDR3 loop spans 17 amino acids. The CDR3 reads CASSYGRVRHSGTEAFF. In DNA, the CDR3 is TGTGCCAGCAGTTATGGGCGGGTAAGACATTCGGGGACTGAAGCTTTCTTT.

This rearrangement joins TRBV29-1 to TRBJ2-6; D is ambiguous. Germline assignment: CDR1 SQVTM and CDR2 ANQGSEA. The CDR3 has 13 residues. Trimming took off 7 bases at V and 4 bases at J, with 11 bases between the two ends. The CDR3: CSAVVPGANVLTF. Here the CDR3 DNA reads TGCAGCGCTGTGGTCCCCGGGGCCAACGTCCTGACTTTC.

The chain links TRBV5-5 to TRBJ2-3, with D possibly matching TRBD1 (6 bases). Germline-derived CDR1 and CDR2 are SGHKS and YYEKEE (reference sequence). This CDR3 comprises 15 residues. The V gene lost 2 bases and the J gene lost 1 base, with 11 bases spanning the gap. CDR3 DNA sequence: TGTGCCAGCAGCTTATGGGGGCACGGCACAGATACGCAGTATTTT. Translating it yields CASSLWGHGTDTQYF.

This clonotype has more than one count but fewer than ten. The chain joins TRBV12-3 or TRBV12-4 to TRBJ2-1; TRBD1 matches at 7 bases. V shed 6 bases and J 10 bases; nucleotides not matched to a gene: 12. This CDR3 is built from 14 residues. CDR3 in DNA: TGTGCCAGCAGATCTCTTACAGGGGTATGGGAGCAGTTCTTC. Translating gives CASRSLTGVWEQFF.

J is TRBJ2-7 and V is TRBV25-1; D might be TRBD2 (5 bases). From germline, CDR1 is MGHDK and CDR2 SYGVNS. Trimming took 2 bases from V and 3 from J, leaving 14 bases between them. The CDR3 is made up of 15 amino acids. CDR3 in DNA: TGTGCCAGCAGTGAACCGGGGTCCAGCCTCTACGAGCAGTACTTC. This encodes CASSEPGSSLYEQYF.

This clonotype was picked up many times. The J gene is TRBJ1-1, the V gene TRBV12-3 or TRBV12-4; no clear D. With 6 bases removed from V and 0 bases from J, the gap between germline ends came to 8 bases. The CDR3 length is 13 residues. CDR3 loop: CASSLFMNTEAFF. The CDR3 DNA reads as TGTGCCAGCAGCCTATTCATGAACACTGAAGCTTTCTTT.

The rearrangement joins TRBV5-6 to TRBJ2-1; 10 bases align to TRBD1. V was clipped by 1 base and J by 0 bases; unmatched bases: 7. Germline V CDR1 and CDR2: SGHDT, YYEEEE. The CDR3 spans 18 residues. This CDR3 reads CASSLMRQGAGSYNEQFF. The CDR3 DNA reads as TGTGCCAGCAGCTTGATGAGACAGGGGGCGGGCTCCTACAATGAGCAGTTCTTC.

This clonotype came up many times. The chain has TRBV7-2 and TRBJ2-7, with 11 bases aligning to TRBD2. The germline V gene has CDR1 SGHTA and CDR2 FQGNSA. The CDR3 covers 14 residues. V gave up 5 bases and J gave up 4 bases; unmatched junction bases: 4. The CDR3 DNA is TGTGCCAGCAGCCGGACTAGCGGGTTGTACGAGCAGTACTTC. Protein: CASSRTSGLYEQYF.

The genes are TRBV29-1 and TRBJ1-1; D not resolved. Germline V lookup: CDR1 SQVTM, CDR2 ANQGSEA. The length of the CDR3 is 11 residues. V lost 7 bases to trimming and J lost 0 bases, with 6 bases between them. DNA for the CDR3: TGCAGCGCCCAGATGAACACTGAAGCTTTCTTT. The encoded protein is CSAQMNTEAFF.

This rearrangement joins TRBV27 to TRBJ1-5; the D gene is possibly TRBD1 (5 bases). Trimming took off 3 bases at V and 6 bases at J, with 15 bases between the two ends. CDR1 and CDR2 (germline): MNHEY, SMNVEV (reference sequence). The length of the CDR3 is 15 residues. The CDR3 region is CASSFRGRSAQPQHF. The CDR3, as DNA: TGTGCCAGCAGTTTCCGGGGCCGATCTGCTCAGCCCCAGCATTTT.

This clonotype was seen only a few times. The rearrangement joins TRBV3-1 to TRBJ2-1; TRBD2 aligns across 7 bases. Per the germline V gene, CDR1 is LGHDT and CDR2 is YNNKEL (reference sequence). V lost 1 base to trimming and J lost 3 bases; unmatched junction nucleotides: 3. The CDR3 consists of 15 residues. DNA of the CDR3: TGTGCCAGCAGCCAAGCAGCTAGCGGCTACAATGAGCAGTTCTTC. Translation gives CASSQAASGYNEQFF.

The chain links TRBV6-2 or TRBV6-3 to TRBJ2-1, with 8 bases matching TRBD2. This CDR3 has 16 residues. V was clipped by 6 bases and J by 4 bases; unmatched bases: 11. Germline CDR1 and CDR2: MNHEY and SVGEGT. CDR3: CASRTGREGRYNEQFF. CDR3 coding DNA: TGTGCCAGCAGAACCGGACGGGAGGGTAGATACAATGAGCAGTTCTTC.

This clonotype was detected ten times or more. The CDR3 loop reads CASSGHHETGELFF. The CDR3 DNA reads TGTGCCAGCAGTGGACATCATGAGACCGGGGAGCTGTTTTTT. The J gene is TRBJ2-2, the V gene TRBV6-1; D is undetermined. The ends were cut back, 4 bases at V and 5 bases at J, with 11 bases in the middle. The germline V gene encodes CDR1 MNHNS and CDR2 SASEGT. The length of the CDR3 is 14 residues.

This clonotype was found a few times. The chain carries TRBV10-3 and TRBJ1-1; D gene ambiguous. CDR1 and CDR2 (germline): ENHRY, SYGVKD. This CDR3 region has 14 residues. The V end lost 10 bases, the J end lost 7 bases, and 22 bases lay between the germline ends. The CDR3 loop reads CATSDIGRVDEAFF. The CDR3 region has the DNA TGTGCCACCTCAGACATTGGACGGGTAGATGAAGCTTTCTTT.

The V call is TRBV12-3 or TRBV12-4, the J call TRBJ1-1; TRBD1 matches at 11 bases. The CDR3 extends over 15 amino acids. The V segment lost 8 bases and the J segment 4 bases; nucleotides outside the gene matches: 9. CDR3 protein: CASSPKGTGGTEAFF. For the CDR3, the DNA is TGTGCCAGCTCCCCAAAGGGGACAGGGGGCACTGAAGCTTTCTTT.